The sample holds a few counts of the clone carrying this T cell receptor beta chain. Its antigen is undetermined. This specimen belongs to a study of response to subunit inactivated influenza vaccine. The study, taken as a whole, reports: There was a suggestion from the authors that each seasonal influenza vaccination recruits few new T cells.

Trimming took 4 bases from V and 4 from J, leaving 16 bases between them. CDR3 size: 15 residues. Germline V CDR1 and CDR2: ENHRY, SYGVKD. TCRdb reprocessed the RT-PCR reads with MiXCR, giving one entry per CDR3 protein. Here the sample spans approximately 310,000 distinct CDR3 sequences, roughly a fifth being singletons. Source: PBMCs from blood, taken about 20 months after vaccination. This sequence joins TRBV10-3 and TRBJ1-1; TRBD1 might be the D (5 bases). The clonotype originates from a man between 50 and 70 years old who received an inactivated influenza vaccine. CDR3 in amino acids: CAISGTVLGATEAFF. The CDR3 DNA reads TGTGCCATCAGTGGAACAGTTCTTGGGGCCACTGAAGCTTTCTTT.